The 3 T cell receptor beta chains below were found in one sample sequenced in a study of CD8 T cells in Susac syndrome. The authors reverse transcribed about 0.5 to 1 ug RNA with random hexamers. TCRdb called the immunoSEQ multiplex PCR reads again in MiXCR, with one record for every CDR3 protein. The sample records tens of thousands of distinct CDR3 sequences, around 94% being singletons. Sequenced input: CD4+ T cells from PBMCs. The receptors come from a human donor with Susac syndrome.

The chain couples TRBV20-1 to TRBJ2-5, with D unresolved. The CDR3 extends over 12 amino acids. Trimming removed 5 bases from V and 1 base from J, with 8 bases in between. Germline V gene lookup returns CDR1 DFQATT and CDR2 SNEGSKA (reference sequence). The CDR3 spells CSAWSSQETQYF. The CDR3, as DNA: TGCAGTGCTTGGAGCAGCCAAGAGACCCAGTACTTC.

The V call is TRBV9, the J call TRBJ1-5; D unresolved. Germline loops: CDR1 SGDLS, CDR2 YYNGEE. V gave up 4 bases and J gave up 6 bases, with 14 bases separating them. CDR3 length: 14 residues. The DNA for the CDR3 is TGTGCCAGCAGCATAGGACCTCTAGGTCAGCCCCAGCATTTT. Translated, it gives CASSIGPLGQPQHF.

The chain joins TRBV5-6 to TRBJ1-5, with TRBD1 identical over 7 bases. Per the germline V gene, CDR1 is SGHDT and CDR2 is YYEEEE. With V trimmed by 1 base and J by 6 bases, 7 bases remained unmatched. There are 15 residues in the CDR3. CDR3 bases: TGTGCCAGCAGCTTGCGCAGGGGGGGAAGTCAGCCCCAGCATTTT. Its translation: CASSLRRGGSQPQHF.